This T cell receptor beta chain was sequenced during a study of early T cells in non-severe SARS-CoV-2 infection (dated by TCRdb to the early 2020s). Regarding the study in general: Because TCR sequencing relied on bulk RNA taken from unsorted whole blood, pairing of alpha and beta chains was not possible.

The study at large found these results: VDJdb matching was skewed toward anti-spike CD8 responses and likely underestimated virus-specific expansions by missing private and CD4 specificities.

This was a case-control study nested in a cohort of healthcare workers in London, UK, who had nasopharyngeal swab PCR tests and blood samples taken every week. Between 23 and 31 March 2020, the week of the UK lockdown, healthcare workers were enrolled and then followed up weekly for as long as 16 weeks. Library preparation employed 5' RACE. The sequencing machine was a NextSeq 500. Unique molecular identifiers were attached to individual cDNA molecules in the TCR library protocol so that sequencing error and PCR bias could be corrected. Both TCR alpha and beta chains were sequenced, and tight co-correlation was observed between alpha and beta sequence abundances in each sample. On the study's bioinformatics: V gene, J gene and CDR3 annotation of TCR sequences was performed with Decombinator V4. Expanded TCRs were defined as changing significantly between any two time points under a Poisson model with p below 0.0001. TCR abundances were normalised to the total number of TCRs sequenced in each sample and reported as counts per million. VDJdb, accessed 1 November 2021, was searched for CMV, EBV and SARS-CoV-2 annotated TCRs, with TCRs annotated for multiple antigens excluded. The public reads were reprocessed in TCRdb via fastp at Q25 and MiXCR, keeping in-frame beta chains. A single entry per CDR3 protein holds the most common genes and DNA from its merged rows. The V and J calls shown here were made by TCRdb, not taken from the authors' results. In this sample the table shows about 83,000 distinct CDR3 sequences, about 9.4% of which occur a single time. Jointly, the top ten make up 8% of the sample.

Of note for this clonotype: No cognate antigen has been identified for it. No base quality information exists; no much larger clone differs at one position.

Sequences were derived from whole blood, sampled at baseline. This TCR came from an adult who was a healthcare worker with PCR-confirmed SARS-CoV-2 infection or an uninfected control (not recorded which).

The nucleotide sequence reads as follows: TGTGCCAGCAGTCGGGGGCGGCCCTGGGAAGAGACCCAGTACTTC. This sequence encodes CASSRGRPWEETQYF. This chain is built from TRBV6-1 and TRBJ2-5, with the D gene possibly TRBD1 or TRBD2, each one fitting 6 bases. V is clipped by 5 bases and J by 3 bases, and the sequence between their germline boundaries is 16 bases long. For CDR1 and CDR2, the germline V gene lists MNHNS and SASEGT. The CDR3 holds 15 amino acids from the cysteine to the phenylalanine. Only the CDR3 portion is preserved as DNA: 45 bases, with reading frame beginning at the first base.